The 17 T cell receptor beta chains in this list originate from one sample, sequenced in a study of cytomegalovirus exposure and HLA in healthy donors. The study ran its PCR with 60 Vbeta and 13 Jbeta primers. TCRdb keeps only in-frame clones here, not all; method: immunoSEQ multiplex PCR. The sample contains around 150,000 clones, 82% of which appear only once. The specimen sequenced was PBMCs. These receptors were obtained from a girl aged 5 to 17 in good health and CMV-seropositive.

This clone was seen only a few times. The chain combines TRBV6-1 with TRBJ2-5; 14 bases map to TRBD2. Germline V gene lookup returns CDR1 MNHNS and CDR2 SASEGT. The CDR3 spans 15 residues. V shed 8 bases and J 5 bases; nucleotides not matched to a gene: 7. The CDR3 sequence: CASARTSGGQETQYF. The CDR3 nucleotides are TGTGCCAGCGCGCGGACTAGCGGGGGGCAGGAGACCCAGTACTTC.

This clone was found once. The chain carries TRBV6-6 and TRBJ1-5; TRBD1 aligns across 7 bases. The trim removed 6 bases at V and 6 bases at J, leaving 8 bases unmatched. CDR1 MNHNY and CDR2 SVGAGI come from the germline V gene (reference sequence). The CDR3 loop spans 14 amino acids. The CDR3 spells CASRRQGASQPQHF. DNA for the CDR3: TGTGCCAGCAGGCGACAGGGCGCGTCTCAGCCCCAGCATTTT.

A few counts support this clone. The CDR3 spells CASSGDTTYEQYF. In DNA, the CDR3 is TGTGCCAGCAGCGGGGACACCACCTACGAGCAGTACTTC. The chain combines TRBV2 with TRBJ2-7; D is perhaps TRBD1 (6 bases). Germline CDR1 and CDR2: SNHLY and FYNNEI. The CDR3 consists of 13 residues. V gave up 6 bases and J gave up 2 bases, with 11 bases separating them.

V and J are TRBV7-6 and TRBJ2-3; unclear D gene. The CDR3 is made up of 16 amino acids. V dropped 6 bases and J dropped 3 bases, with 19 bases sitting between them. Germline V gene sequence: CDR1 SGHVS, CDR2 FNYEAQ. Here the CDR3 reads CASSLGPSTSTDTQYF. CDR3 nucleotides: TGTGCCAGCAGTCTCGGTCCATCTACTTCTACAGATACGCAGTATTTT.

The chain uses TRBV11-2 and TRBJ1-1; D may be TRBD1 (6 bases). The ends were cut back, 4 bases at V and 8 bases at J, with 17 bases in the middle. The CDR3 extends over 14 amino acids. The germline V gene encodes CDR1 SGHAT and CDR2 FQNNGV. In DNA form, the CDR3 reads TGTGCCAGCAGCTCAATAAGGACAGCCGTGGAAGCTTTCTTT. Its translation: CASSSIRTAVEAFF.

The chain joins TRBV5-1 to TRBJ1-4; TRBD1 aligns across 11 bases. V trimming: 4 bases; J trimming: 0 bases; junction bases outside the gene matches: 5. There are 17 residues in the CDR3. CDR1 and CDR2 (germline): SGHRS, YFSETQ. CDR3 sequence reads: CASSVQGQGATNEKLFF. The DNA of the CDR3 is TGCGCCAGCAGCGTACAGGGACAGGGGGCAACTAATGAAAAACTGTTTTTT. Full variable domain (remainder filled in from reference TRBV5-1 and TRBJ1-4): KAGVTQTPRYLIKTRGQQVTLSCSPISGHRSVSWYQQTPGQGLQFLFEYFSETQRNKGNFPGRFSGRQFSNSRSEMNVSTLELGDSALYLCASSVQGQGATNEKLFFGSGTQLSVL.

This clone was detected only once. The V and J genes are TRBV28 and TRBJ1-3; 7 bases are shared with TRBD1. Trimming removed 5 bases from V and 4 bases from J; junction bases left unmatched: 14. Germline V gives CDR1 MDHEN, CDR2 SYDVKM. The CDR3 length is 17 residues. CDR3 amino acids: CASSHLDRSSIGNTIYF. The CDR3 DNA follows: TGTGCCAGCAGTCATTTGGACAGGTCGTCCATAGGAAACACCATATATTTT.

The gene calls are TRBV27 and TRBJ1-2, with 10 bases identical to TRBD1. The CDR3 contains 16 residues. Germline values: CDR1 MNHEY, CDR2 SMNVEV (reference sequence). V gave up 0 bases and J gave up 4 bases; unmatched junction bases: 5. CDR3 coding DNA: TGTGCCAGCAGTTTATCAGGTCGGACAGGGGGCTATGGCTACACCTTC. This translates into CASSLSGRTGGYGYTF.

The CDR3 sequence is CASSQEGPGPSYEQYF. The CDR3 coding sequence is TGCGCCAGCAGCCAAGAGGGGCCAGGGCCGAGCTACGAGCAGTACTTC. This chain uses TRBV4-3 with TRBJ2-7; tentatively, D is TRBD1 (5 bases). Germline CDR1 LGHNA, CDR2 YSLEER. CDR3 length equals 16 residues. V was shortened by 0 bases and J by 3 bases, with 15 bases between the two germline ends.

The genes are TRBV7-6 and TRBJ2-3; no clear D. V was pared by 1 base and J by 4 bases, with 3 bases between. CDR1 is SGHVS and CDR2 is FNYEAQ in the germline V gene. This CDR3 comprises 12 residues. Here the CDR3 reads CASSLVSDTQYF. Here the CDR3 DNA reads TGTGCCAGCAGCTTAGTATCAGATACGCAGTATTTT.

V usage is TRBV7-6 and J usage is TRBJ2-1, with D unresolved. The CDR3 totals 15 residues. Deletions cut 3 bases from V and 8 bases from J, with 17 bases between. Germline CDR1 is SGHVS and CDR2 is FNYEAQ. The CDR3 DNA reads as TGTGCCAGCAGCTTGCTAACAGAGACCGCCGATGAGCAGTTCTTC. The encoded protein is CASSLLTETADEQFF.

The chain links TRBV5-1 to TRBJ2-3; 8 bases match TRBD2. Unmatched junction bases numbered 4, after V lost 4 bases and J lost 6 bases. This CDR3 is built from 13 residues. In germline, CDR1 is SGHRS, CDR2 YFSETQ. The CDR3 loop reads CASSPGGGDTQYF. CDR3 in DNA: TGCGCCAGCAGCCCGGGCGGGGGGGATACGCAGTATTTT.

This clone was seen only once. The chain couples TRBV9 to TRBJ2-1, with unresolved D. This CDR3 spans 15 amino acids. V was cut by 3 bases and J by 2 bases, with 12 bases left in between. Germline CDR1 is SGDLS and CDR2 is YYNGEE. This CDR3 reads CASSAREIAYNEQFF. CDR3 DNA: TGTGCCAGCAGCGCCCGTGAGATCGCCTACAATGAGCAGTTCTTC.

This clone occurred once. The chain is built from TRBV5-1 and TRBJ2-5; 11 bases are a match to TRBD2. The CDR3 runs 16 residues. The germline V gene has CDR1 SGHRS and CDR2 YFSETQ. J gave up 1 base and V 6 bases, and 8 bases lay outside the gene matches. The CDR3 reads CASKPRTSGFQETQYF. The CDR3 DNA follows: TGCGCCAGCAAACCACGGACTAGCGGGTTCCAAGAGACCCAGTACTTC.

The J gene is TRBJ2-1, the V gene TRBV29-1; no clear D gene. The CDR3 has 14 residues. Between the trimmed V and J ends, which lost 6 bases and 6 bases, there was a span of 18 bases. Germline V lookup: CDR1 SQVTM, CDR2 ANQGSEA. CDR3: CSVLPEPLSNEQFF. The DNA of the CDR3 is TGCAGCGTCCTGCCTGAGCCCCTAAGCAATGAGCAGTTCTTC.

In its sample, this clone was seen once. The chain combines TRBV5-1 with TRBJ2-3; the D gene is possibly TRBD2 (5 bases). Between the trimmed V and J ends, which lost 0 bases and 6 bases, there was a span of 11 bases. This CDR3 contains 14 residues. Germline V gives CDR1 SGHRS, CDR2 YFSETQ. DNA of the CDR3: TGCGCCAGCAGCTTGGCAACTAGGTGGGATACGCAGTATTTT. Translated: CASSLATRWDTQYF. Combining the CDR3 with reference TRBV5-1 and TRBJ2-3 gives the whole variable domain KAGVTQTPRYLIKTRGQQVTLSCSPISGHRSVSWYQQTPGQGLQFLFEYFSETQRNKGNFPGRFSGRQFSNSRSEMNVSTLELGDSALYLCASSLATRWDTQYFGPGTRLTVL.

This chain links TRBV7-9 with TRBJ1-3; a possible D gene is TRBD1 (5 bases). Germline V gives CDR1 SEHNR, CDR2 FQNEAQ (reference sequence). The CDR3 runs to 16 residues. Deletions cut 1 base from V and 3 bases from J, with 13 bases between. The CDR3 DNA follows: TGTGCCAGCAGCTTAGGCCGGGGGTTTTTTGGAAACACCATATATTTT. This gives the protein CASSLGRGFFGNTIYF.